This TCR beta chain was recorded in a study of neoadjuvant anti-PD-1 for oral cavity cancer. This CDR3 has 12 amino acids. With 4 bases removed from V and 6 bases from J, the gap between germline ends came to 10 bases. CDR1 SGHRS and CDR2 YFSETQ come from the germline V gene. Regarding time point: after neoadjuvant nivolumab, at surgical resection. Data came from immunoSEQ multiplex PCR; TCRdb stores just in-frame clones and leaves some out. The sample lists about 39,000 clones; 77% were seen once. This chain joins TRBV5-1 and TRBJ1-2; no clear D gene. This specimen consisted of PBMCs, obtained after nivolumab (anti-PD-1) treatment. The TCR originated in a person between 35 and 79 years old with oral cavity squamous cell carcinoma. CDR3 region: CASSAGGDGYTF. CDR3 DNA sequence: TGCGCCAGCAGCGCCGGTGGAGATGGCTACACCTTC.